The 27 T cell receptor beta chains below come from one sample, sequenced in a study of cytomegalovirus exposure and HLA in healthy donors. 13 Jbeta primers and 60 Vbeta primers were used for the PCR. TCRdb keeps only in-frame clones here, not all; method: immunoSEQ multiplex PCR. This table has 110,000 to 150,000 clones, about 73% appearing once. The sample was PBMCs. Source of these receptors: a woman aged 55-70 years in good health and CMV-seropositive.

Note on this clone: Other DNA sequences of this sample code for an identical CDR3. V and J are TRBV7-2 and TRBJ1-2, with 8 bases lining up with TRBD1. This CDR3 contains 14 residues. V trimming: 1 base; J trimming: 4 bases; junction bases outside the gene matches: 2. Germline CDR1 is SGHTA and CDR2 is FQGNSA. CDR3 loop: CASSLDRGGYGYTF. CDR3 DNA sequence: TGTGCCAGCAGCTTAGACAGGGGGGGCTATGGCTACACCTTC.

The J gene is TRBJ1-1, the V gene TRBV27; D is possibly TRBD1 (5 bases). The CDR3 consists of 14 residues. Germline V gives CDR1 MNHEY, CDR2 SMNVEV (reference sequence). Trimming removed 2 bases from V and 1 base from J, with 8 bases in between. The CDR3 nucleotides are TGTGCCAGCAGTTTACAGGGTACGAACACTGAAGCTTTCTTT. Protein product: CASSLQGTNTEAFF.

The CDR3 DNA follows: TGTGCCAGCAGCGCCACCTTAGGGACAAATGAGCAGTTCTTC. The encoded protein is CASSATLGTNEQFF. The J gene is TRBJ2-1, the V gene TRBV9; D might be TRBD1 (6 bases). The V gene's germline CDR1 is SGDLS and CDR2 YYNGEE. This CDR3 is 14 amino acids long. V shed 3 bases and J shed 7 bases, with 14 bases lying between them.

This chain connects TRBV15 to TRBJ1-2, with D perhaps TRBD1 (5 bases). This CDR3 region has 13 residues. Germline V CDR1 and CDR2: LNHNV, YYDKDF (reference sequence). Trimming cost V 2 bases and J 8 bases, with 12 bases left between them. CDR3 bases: TGTGCCACCAGCAGACGGGACCGGGGGGGCTACACCTTC. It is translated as CATSRRDRGGYTF.

The CDR3 protein is CASSPRGRSNQPQHF. The CDR3 nucleotides are TGTGCCAGCAGCCCGAGGGGGAGAAGCAATCAGCCCCAGCATTTT. This chain connects TRBV7-8 to TRBJ1-5; TRBD1 might be the D (6 bases). The V gene's germline CDR1 is SGHVS and CDR2 FQNEAQ. This CDR3 has 15 amino acids. V was trimmed by 5 bases and J by 1 base, leaving 12 bases between them.

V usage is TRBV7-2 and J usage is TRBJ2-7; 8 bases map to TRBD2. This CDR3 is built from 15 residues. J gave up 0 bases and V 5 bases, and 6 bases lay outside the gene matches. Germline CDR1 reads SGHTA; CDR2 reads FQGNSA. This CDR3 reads CASSQSGTSSYEQYF. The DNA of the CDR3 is TGTGCCAGCAGCCAAAGCGGGACTAGCTCCTACGAGCAGTACTTC.

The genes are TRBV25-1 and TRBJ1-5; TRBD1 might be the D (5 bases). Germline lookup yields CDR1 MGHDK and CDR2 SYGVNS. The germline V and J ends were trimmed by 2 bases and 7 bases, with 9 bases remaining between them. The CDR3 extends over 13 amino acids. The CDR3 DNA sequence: TGTGCCAGCAGTGAAGGGTGGGGCCAGCCCCAGCATTTT. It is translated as CASSEGWGQPQHF.

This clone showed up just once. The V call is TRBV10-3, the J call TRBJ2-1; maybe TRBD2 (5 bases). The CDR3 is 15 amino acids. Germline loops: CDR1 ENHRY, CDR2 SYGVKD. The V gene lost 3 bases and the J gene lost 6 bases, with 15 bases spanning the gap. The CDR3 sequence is CAISDSGSTGNEQFF. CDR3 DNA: TGTGCCATCAGTGATTCGGGGAGTACGGGCAATGAGCAGTTCTTC.

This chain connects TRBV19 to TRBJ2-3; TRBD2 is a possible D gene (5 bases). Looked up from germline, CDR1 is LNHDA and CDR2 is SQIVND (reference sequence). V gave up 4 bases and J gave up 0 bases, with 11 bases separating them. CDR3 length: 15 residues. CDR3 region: CASSNPGGSTDTQYF. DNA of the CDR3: TGTGCCAGTAGTAATCCAGGCGGGAGCACAGATACGCAGTATTTT.

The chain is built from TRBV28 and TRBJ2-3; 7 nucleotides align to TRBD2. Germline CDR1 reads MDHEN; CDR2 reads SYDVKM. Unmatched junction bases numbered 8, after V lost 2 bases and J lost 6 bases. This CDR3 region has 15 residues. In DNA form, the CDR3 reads TGTGCCAGCAGTTTAGCGGGAGTATACTCCGATACGCAGTATTTT. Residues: CASSLAGVYSDTQYF. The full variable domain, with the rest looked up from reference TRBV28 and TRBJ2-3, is DVKVTQSSRYLVKRTGEKVFLECVQDMDHENMFWYRQDPGLGLRLIYFSYDVKMKEKGDIPEGYSVSREKKERFSLILESASTNQTSMYLCASSLAGVYSDTQYFGPGTRLTVL.

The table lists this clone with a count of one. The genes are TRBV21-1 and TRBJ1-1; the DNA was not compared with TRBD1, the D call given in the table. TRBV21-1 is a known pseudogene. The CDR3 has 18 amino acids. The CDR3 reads CASTTPAETGGERTEAFF. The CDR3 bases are TGTGCCAGCACCACACCGGCCGAGACAGGGGGCGAGCGTACTGAAGCTTTCTTT.

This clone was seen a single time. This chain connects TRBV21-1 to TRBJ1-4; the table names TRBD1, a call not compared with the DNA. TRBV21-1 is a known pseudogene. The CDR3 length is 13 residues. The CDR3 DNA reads TGTGCCAAAGGGACAGGCCTTAATGAAAAACTGTTTTTT. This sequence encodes CAKGTGLNEKLFF.

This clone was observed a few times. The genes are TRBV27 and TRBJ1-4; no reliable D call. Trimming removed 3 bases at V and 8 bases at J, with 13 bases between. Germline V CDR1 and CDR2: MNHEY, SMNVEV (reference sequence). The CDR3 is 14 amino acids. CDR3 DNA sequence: TGTGCCAGCAGTTTCCGGCGGGATAGGGAAAAACTGTTTTTT. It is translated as CASSFRRDREKLFF.

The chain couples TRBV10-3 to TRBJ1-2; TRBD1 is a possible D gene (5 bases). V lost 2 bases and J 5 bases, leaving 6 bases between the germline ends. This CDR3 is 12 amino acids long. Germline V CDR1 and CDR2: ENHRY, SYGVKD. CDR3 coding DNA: TGTGCCATCAGTGAGGGGGGGTATGGCTACACCTTC. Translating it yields CAISEGGYGYTF.

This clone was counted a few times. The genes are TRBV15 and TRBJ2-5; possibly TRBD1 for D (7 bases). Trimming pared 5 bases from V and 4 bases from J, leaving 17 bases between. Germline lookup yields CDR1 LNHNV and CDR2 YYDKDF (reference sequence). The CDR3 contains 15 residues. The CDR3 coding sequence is TGTGCCACCAGCGGACTACAGGGGCAGGGAGAGACCCAGTACTTC. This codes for CATSGLQGQGETQYF.

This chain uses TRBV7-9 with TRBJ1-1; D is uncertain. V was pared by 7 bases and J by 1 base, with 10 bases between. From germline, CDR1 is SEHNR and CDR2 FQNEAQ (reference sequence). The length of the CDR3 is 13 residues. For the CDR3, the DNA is TGTGCCAGCAACTACCCAGCGAACACTGAAGCTTTCTTT. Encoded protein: CASNYPANTEAFF.

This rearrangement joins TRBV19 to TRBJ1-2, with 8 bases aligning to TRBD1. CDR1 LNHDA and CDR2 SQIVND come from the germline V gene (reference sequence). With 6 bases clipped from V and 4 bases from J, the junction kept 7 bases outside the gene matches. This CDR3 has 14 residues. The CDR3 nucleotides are TGTGCCAGTAGATCGGGACAGGCGTCCTATGGCTACACCTTC. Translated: CASRSGQASYGYTF. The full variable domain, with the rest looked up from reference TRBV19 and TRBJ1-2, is DGGITQSPKYLFRKEGQNVTLSCEQNLNHDAMYWYRQDPGQGLRLIYYSQIVNDFQKGDIAEGYSVSREKKESFPLTVTSAQKNPTAFYLCASRSGQASYGYTFGSGTRLTVV.

CDR3 bases: TGTGCCAGCAGTTTAGCTAACAGGGGCGTGCAGTACTTC. Translated: CASSLANRGVQYF. The rearrangement joins TRBV27 to TRBJ2-7; 7 bases map to TRBD1. V lost 2 bases to trimming and J lost 9 bases; unmatched junction nucleotides: 7. Germline loops: CDR1 MNHEY, CDR2 SMNVEV (reference sequence). The CDR3 runs 13 residues.

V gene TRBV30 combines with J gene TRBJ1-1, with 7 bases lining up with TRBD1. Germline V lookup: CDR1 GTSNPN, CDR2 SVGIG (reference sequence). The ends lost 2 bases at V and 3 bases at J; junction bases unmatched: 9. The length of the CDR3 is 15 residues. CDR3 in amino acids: CAWSPGQVRDTEAFF. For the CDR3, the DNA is TGTGCCTGGAGTCCTGGACAGGTTAGGGACACTGAAGCTTTCTTT.

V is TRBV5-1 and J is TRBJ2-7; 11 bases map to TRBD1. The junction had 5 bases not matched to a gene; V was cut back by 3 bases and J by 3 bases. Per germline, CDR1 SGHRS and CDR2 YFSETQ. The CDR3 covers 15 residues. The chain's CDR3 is CASSSGTGGDYEQYF. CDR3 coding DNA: TGCGCCAGCAGCTCCGGGACAGGGGGAGACTACGAGCAGTACTTC. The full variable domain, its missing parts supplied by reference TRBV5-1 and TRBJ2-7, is KAGVTQTPRYLIKTRGQQVTLSCSPISGHRSVSWYQQTPGQGLQFLFEYFSETQRNKGNFPGRFSGRQFSNSRSEMNVSTLELGDSALYLCASSSGTGGDYEQYFGPGTRLTVT.

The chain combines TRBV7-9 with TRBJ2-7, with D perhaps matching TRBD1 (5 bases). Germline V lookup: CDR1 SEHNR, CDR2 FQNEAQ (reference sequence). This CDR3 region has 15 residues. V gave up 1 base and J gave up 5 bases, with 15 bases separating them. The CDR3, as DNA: TGTGCCAGCAGCTTAGACGGCAGGGTTCTCGACGAGCAGTACTTC. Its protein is CASSLDGRVLDEQYF.

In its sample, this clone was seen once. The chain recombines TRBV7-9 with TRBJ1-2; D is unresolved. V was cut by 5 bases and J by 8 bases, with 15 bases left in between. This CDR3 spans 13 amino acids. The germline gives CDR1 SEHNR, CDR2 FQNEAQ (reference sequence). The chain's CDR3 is CASSPEATGGYTF. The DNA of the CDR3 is TGTGCCAGCAGCCCTGAGGCGACGGGAGGCTACACCTTC.

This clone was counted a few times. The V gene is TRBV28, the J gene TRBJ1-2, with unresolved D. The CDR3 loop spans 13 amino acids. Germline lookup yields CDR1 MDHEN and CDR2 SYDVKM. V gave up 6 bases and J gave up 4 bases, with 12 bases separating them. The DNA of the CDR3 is TGTGCCAGCAGCCCCGTACGGTTCTATGGCTACACCTTC. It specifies CASSPVRFYGYTF.

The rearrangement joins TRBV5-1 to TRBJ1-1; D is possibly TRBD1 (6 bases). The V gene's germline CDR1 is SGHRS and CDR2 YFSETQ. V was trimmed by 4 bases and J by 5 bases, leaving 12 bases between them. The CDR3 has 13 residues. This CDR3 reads CASSPGEWTEAFF. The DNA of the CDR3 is TGCGCCAGCAGCCCAGGGGAATGGACTGAAGCTTTCTTT.

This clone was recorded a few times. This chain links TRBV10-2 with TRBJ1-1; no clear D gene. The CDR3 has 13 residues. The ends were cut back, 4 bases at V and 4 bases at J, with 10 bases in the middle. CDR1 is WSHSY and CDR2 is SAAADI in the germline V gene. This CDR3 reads CASSVASLTEAFF. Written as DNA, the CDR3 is TGCGCCAGCAGTGTAGCCAGTCTCACTGAAGCTTTCTTT.

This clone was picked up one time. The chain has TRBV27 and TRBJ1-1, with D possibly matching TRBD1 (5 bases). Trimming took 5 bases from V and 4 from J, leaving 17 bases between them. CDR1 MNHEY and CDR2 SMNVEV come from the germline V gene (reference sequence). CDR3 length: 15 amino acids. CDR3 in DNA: TGTGCCAGCAGTCCCCGGGGCCTGGGGGGCACTGAAGCTTTCTTT. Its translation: CASSPRGLGGTEAFF.

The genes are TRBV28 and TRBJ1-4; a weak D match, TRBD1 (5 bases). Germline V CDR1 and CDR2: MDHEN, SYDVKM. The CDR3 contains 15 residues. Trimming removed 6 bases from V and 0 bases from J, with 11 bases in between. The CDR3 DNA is TGTGCCAGCAGCTCCGGGGGAGCAACTAATGAAAAACTGTTTTTT. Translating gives CASSSGGATNEKLFF.